The clone carrying this TCR beta chain has only a few counts. The target antigen is unknown. The data stem from a study of T-cell reconstitution after alpha-beta-depleted transplantation in children. Study results and limitations: Newly produced T cells mostly provided counts and TCRbeta diversity after one year, as hyperexpanded clones declined. Some patients' high day-60 TCRbeta diversity was traced to surviving recipient T cells and thymic progenitors. At around two months after transplant, the alpha-beta T cells were reportedly derived from several hundred expanded clones that came from non-depleted graft cells.

Germline V gives CDR1 DFQATT, CDR2 SNEGSKA (reference sequence). V dropped 3 bases and J dropped 3; count of bases not matched to a gene: 8. CDR3 length: 14 residues. During its preparation, the TCRbeta library received unique molecular identifiers. One entry per CDR3 protein results from TCRdb running MiXCR on the PCR reads. Among 200,000 to 300,000 distinct CDR3 sequences, 25% were seen once, and the ten largest hold about 2.6%. The sequencing used PBMCs, collected before TCRalphabeta/CD19-depleted stem cell transplant. The chain carries TRBV20-1 and TRBJ2-7; 7 bases align to TRBD2. This clonotype was obtained from a girl aged 2-10 years with Fanconi anemia, due to receive a stem cell transplant. The CDR3 DNA reads TGCAGTGCTAGCACCAACGAGCGGGGCTACGAGCAGTACTTC. Protein product: CSASTNERGYEQYF.